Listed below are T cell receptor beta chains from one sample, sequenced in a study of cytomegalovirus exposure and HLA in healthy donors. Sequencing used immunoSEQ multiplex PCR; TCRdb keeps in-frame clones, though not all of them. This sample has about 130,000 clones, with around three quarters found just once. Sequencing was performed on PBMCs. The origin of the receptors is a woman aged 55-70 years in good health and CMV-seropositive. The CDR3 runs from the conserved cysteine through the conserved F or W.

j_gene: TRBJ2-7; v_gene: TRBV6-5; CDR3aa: CASTDSGGGLYEQYF
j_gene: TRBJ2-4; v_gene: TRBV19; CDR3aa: CAAGGKVGIQYF
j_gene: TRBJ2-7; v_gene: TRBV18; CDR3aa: CASSPPSGGSYEQYF
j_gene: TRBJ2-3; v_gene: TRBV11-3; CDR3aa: CASSPGTSGYSTDTQYF
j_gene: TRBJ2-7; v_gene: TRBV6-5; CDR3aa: CASSYSRTGASEQYF
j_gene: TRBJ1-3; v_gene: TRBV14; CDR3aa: CASSQPDRFSGNTIYF
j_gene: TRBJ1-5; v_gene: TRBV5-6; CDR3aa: CASSPRTAGPQHF
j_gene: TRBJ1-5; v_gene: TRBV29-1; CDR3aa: CSAQGADQPQHF
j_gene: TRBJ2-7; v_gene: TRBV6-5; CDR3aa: CASSYGPKNEQYF
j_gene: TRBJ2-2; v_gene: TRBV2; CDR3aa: CASSESANTGELFF
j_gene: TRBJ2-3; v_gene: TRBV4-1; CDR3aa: CASRSLSGVRTDTQYF
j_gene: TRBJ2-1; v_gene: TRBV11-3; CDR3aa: CASSPRTGGDEQFF
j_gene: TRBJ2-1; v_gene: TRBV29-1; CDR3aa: CSGGLAGANNEQFF
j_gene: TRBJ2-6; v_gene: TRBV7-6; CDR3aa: CASSGEGSVSGANVLTF
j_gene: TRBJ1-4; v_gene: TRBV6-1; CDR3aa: CASSGIANEKLFF
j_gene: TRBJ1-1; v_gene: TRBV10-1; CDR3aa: CASSGTGPDTEAFF
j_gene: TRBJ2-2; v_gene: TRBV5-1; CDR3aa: CASSLGQGAGELFF
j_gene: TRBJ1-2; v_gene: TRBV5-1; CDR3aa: CASSFQGYYGYTF
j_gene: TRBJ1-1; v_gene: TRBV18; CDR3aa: CASSPRQDTEAFF
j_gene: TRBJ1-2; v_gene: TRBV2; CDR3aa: CASSVSGQGVRGYTF
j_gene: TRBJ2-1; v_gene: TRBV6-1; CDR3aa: CASSDFSEQFF
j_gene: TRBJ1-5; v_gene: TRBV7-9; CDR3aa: CSSSLARSSQPQHF
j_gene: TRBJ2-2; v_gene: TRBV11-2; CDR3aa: CASSLTGTGELFF
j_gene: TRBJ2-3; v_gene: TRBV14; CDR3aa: CASSQGRGGQGTDTQYF
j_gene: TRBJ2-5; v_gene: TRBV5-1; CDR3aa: CASSPTGGETQYF
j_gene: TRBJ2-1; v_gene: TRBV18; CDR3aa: CASSRVDRGSYNEQFF
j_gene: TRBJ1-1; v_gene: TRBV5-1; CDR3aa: CASSFQGLWGTEAFF
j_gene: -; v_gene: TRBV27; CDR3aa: CASTPTSGGYEQYF
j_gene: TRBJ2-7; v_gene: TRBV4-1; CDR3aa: CASSQDANSYEQYF
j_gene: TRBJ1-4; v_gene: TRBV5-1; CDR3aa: CASSLVDRRFNEKLFF
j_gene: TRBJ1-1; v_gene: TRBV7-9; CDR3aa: CASSLEVVALEAFF
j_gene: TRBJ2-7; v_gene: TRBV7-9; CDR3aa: CSSSSTGYLGEQYF
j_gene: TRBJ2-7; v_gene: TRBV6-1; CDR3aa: CASRGGDGTYEQYF
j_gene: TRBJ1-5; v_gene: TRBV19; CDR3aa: CASSRLREGQPQHF
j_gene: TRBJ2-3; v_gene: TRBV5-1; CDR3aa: CASSLEYIGNTDTQYF
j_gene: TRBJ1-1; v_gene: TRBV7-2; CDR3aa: CASSTGMNTEAFF
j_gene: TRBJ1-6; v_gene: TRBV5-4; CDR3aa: CASSLAGSNSPLHF
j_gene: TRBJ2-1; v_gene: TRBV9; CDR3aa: CASSSRGKGGTLYNEQFF
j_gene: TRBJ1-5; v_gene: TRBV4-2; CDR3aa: CASSQDLGGRGNQPQHF
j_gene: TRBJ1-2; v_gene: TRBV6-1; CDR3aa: CASSVQGAYGYTF
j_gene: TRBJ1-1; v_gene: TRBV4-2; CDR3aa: CASSPSRTGGGSTEAFF
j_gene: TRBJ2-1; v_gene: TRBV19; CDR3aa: CASSIGLWTSGALHYNEQFF
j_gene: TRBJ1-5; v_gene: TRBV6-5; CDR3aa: CASSYRLGDQPQHF
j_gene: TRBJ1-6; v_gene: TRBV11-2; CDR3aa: CASGQGPVNSPLHF